The source of this T cell receptor (beta chain) is a study of breast tumors, draining lymph nodes, adjacent tissues. Study-wide points: Tumor TCR diversity was below lymph nodes but above nontumor tissue.

TCRdb itself ran the multiplex PCR reads through MiXCR, one entry per CDR3 protein. The sample contains about 66,000 distinct CDR3 sequences, 40% to 55% of which appear only once. This clonotype was detected ten times or more. The antigen remains undetermined. The CDR3 sequence is 12 residues long. The germline gives CDR1 MNHEY, CDR2 SVGAGI. The junction had 6 bases not matched to a gene; V was cut back by 6 bases and J by 8 bases. Sequencing used breast tumor tissue. This chain connects TRBV6-5 to TRBJ1-2; TRBD1 aligns across 7 bases. The receptor was derived from a female donor with breast cancer. Some clones in this sample may be carry-over from other donors' samples. CDR3 sequence reads: CASRPQGGGYTF. In DNA form, the CDR3 reads TGTGCCAGCAGACCTCAGGGGGGAGGCTACACCTTC.